This T cell receptor beta chain was recovered during a study of Graves' ophthalmopathy and Graves' hyperthyroidism. Study-wide findings and caveats: The model achieved about 64% sensitivity and approximately 74% specificity for ophthalmopathy progression.

The authors amplified TCR beta CDR3 regions, and they did so from RNA transcripts for repertoire sequencing. HTBI primers were employed in first-round RT-PCR, then a second-round multiplex PCR followed. TCRdb re-derived calls from the multiplex PCR reads in MiXCR, one entry per CDR3 protein. The sample lists 200,000 to 250,000 distinct CDR3 sequences; around 42% were seen once. In the case of this clonotype: No antigen is known for it.

For donors with ophthalmopathy, the disease showed moderate-to-severe activity, reached CAS ≥3 and NOSPECS ≥4, and had lasted under 3 months. Germline V gene data show CDR1 as SNHLY and CDR2 as FYNNEI. This CDR3 is built from 15 residues. V lost 7 bases and J 8 bases, leaving 18 bases between the germline ends. The gene calls are TRBV2 and TRBJ1-6; perhaps TRBD1 as D (6 bases). What was sequenced was peripheral blood. The clonotype originates from an adult man with Graves' ophthalmopathy. CDR3 in DNA: TGTGCCAGCACGAGGTACAGGGAAGGGGATTCACCCCTCCACTTT. Translating gives CASTRYREGDSPLHF.